The 23 T cell receptor beta chains in this list originate from one sample, sequenced in a study of T-cell memory formation after mild COVID-19. TCRdb used MiXCR to reprocess the 5' RACE reads, holding one entry per CDR3 protein. The repertoire holds 280,000 or so distinct CDR3 sequences, approximately 8% seen once, with about 22% in the top ten. The sample was PBMCs or a T cell subset sorted from them (not recorded which). The origin of the receptors is a man aged 18 to 30 who had mild COVID-19 (a few samples of this study predate the infection). Cell type and time point are not known.

This sequence joins TRBV4-1 and TRBJ2-5, with D unresolved. CDR1 is MGHRA, CDR2 YSYEKL, per germline. V was pared by 1 base and J by 2 bases, with 11 bases between. The CDR3 runs to 15 residues. CDR3 residues: CASSQVSSLQETQYF. Written as DNA, the CDR3 is TGCGCCAGCAGCCAAGTGAGCAGCTTACAAGAGACCCAGTACTTC.

This clonotype was counted between two and nine times. The genes are TRBV7-2 and TRBJ2-3, with 15 bases matching TRBD2. This CDR3 has 17 amino acids. Germline V gene sequence: CDR1 SGHTA, CDR2 FQGNSA. The ends lost 1 base at V and 6 bases at J; junction bases unmatched: 5. CDR3: CASSLVGTSGGLDTQYF. The CDR3 coding sequence is TGTGCCAGCAGCTTAGTTGGGACTAGCGGGGGGCTTGATACGCAGTATTTT.

The V gene is TRBV20-1, the J gene TRBJ2-7; no clear D gene. CDR1 and CDR2 from the germline V gene are DFQATT and SNEGSKA (reference sequence). V was shortened by 3 bases and J by 2 bases, with 5 bases between the two germline ends. The CDR3 totals 11 residues. CDR3 DNA: TGCAGTGCTAGTACGACCTACGAGCAGTACGTC. Protein sequence: CSASTTYEQYV.

In its sample, this clonotype was seen a few times. The rearrangement links TRBV7-3 to TRBJ2-3, with 9 bases matching TRBD1. The J segment lost 1 base and the V segment lost 5 bases, leaving 4 bases of the junction unmatched. Germline V gives CDR1 SGHTA, CDR2 FQGTGA. The CDR3 totals 15 residues. The chain's CDR3 is CASSGDRAGTDTQYF. The CDR3 nucleotides read TGTGCCAGCAGCGGGGACAGGGCGGGCACAGATACGCAGTATTTT.

The chain employs TRBV20-1 and TRBJ2-7, with 9 bases matching TRBD1. The CDR3 length is 14 residues. Germline values: CDR1 DFQATT, CDR2 SNEGSKA (reference sequence). V trimming: 4 bases; J trimming: 6 bases; junction bases outside the gene matches: 10. CDR3 protein: CSAKPGTGISEQYV. The CDR3, as DNA: TGCAGTGCTAAGCCGGGGACAGGGATTTCCGAGCAGTACGTC.

This clonotype occurred a few times. CDR3 region: CSVWTVLGYTF. CDR3 nucleotides: TGCAGCGTCTGGACTGTGCTAGGCTACACCTTC. The rearrangement links TRBV29-1 to TRBJ1-2, with D hard to call. Trimming pared 6 bases from V and 8 bases from J, leaving 13 bases between. The CDR3 extends over 11 amino acids. Germline loops: CDR1 SQVTM, CDR2 ANQGSEA.

This clonotype was seen a few times. The chain carries TRBV5-1 and TRBJ2-5; D possibly matches TRBD1 or TRBD2 (5 bases each). Germline CDR1 SGHRS, CDR2 YFSETQ. Trimming pared 4 bases from V and 5 bases from J, leaving 18 bases between. This CDR3 has 15 amino acids. As DNA, the CDR3 is TGCGCCAGCAGCCCGGGGCCGGGCCTTGGGGAGACCCAGTACTTC. This encodes CASSPGPGLGETQYF.

The genes are TRBV12-3 or TRBV12-4 and TRBJ2-2; D is undetermined. This CDR3 region has 14 residues. V lost 4 bases and J lost 5, with 11 bases in between. The CDR3 protein is CASSSTPETGELFF. CDR3 nucleotides: TGTGCCAGCAGTTCAACCCCAGAGACCGGGGAGCTGTTTTTT.

This clonotype came up many times. V gene TRBV4-1 combines with J gene TRBJ2-1, with 12 bases matching TRBD2. Germline CDR1 and CDR2: MGHRA and YSYEKL. The V segment lost 0 bases and the J segment 8 bases; nucleotides outside the gene matches: 11. CDR3 length: 18 amino acids. The DNA for the CDR3 is TGCGCCAGCAGCCAAGATCCCCTGACTAGCGGGGGTTGGTATGAGCAGTTCTTC. Amino acid sequence: CASSQDPLTSGGWYEQFF.

This clonotype was seen more than once but under ten times. CDR3: CASSQTQGPGGETQYF. CDR3 DNA: TGCGCCAGCAGCCAGACCCAGGGGCCCGGGGGAGAGACCCAGTACTTC. The chain carries TRBV4-3 and TRBJ2-5; the D gene could be TRBD1 or TRBD2 (6 bases each). Per the germline V gene, CDR1 is LGHNA and CDR2 is YSLEER. Between the trimmed V and J ends, which lost 3 bases and 4 bases, there was a span of 18 bases. The CDR3 has 16 amino acids.

This clonotype has a count of ten or more. At one of its ends the junction is not consistent with the germline gene, which may arise from a read error. The genes are TRBV7-7 and TRBJ2-1, with a possible D match to TRBD2 (6 bases). The CDR3 runs 13 residues. CDR1 is SSHAT, CDR2 FNYEAQ, per germline (reference sequence). The CDR3: CASSLGTGNEQFF. CDR3 DNA: TGTGCTAGCAGCCTCGGGACTGGCAATGAGCAGTTCTTC.

The rearrangement uses TRBV5-6 and TRBJ2-7, with D perhaps matching TRBD1 (5 bases). V was clipped by 1 base and J by 4 bases, with 9 bases between them. CDR1 and CDR2 from the germline V gene are SGHDT and YYEEEE. The CDR3 is made up of 13 amino acids. CDR3 coding DNA: TGTGCCAGCAGCTTGTTCAGGGTTTACGAGCAGTACTTC. Amino acid sequence: CASSLFRVYEQYF.

This clonotype was observed a handful of times. This rearrangement joins TRBV5-6 to TRBJ1-1; D possibly corresponds to TRBD1 (6 bases). Trimming cost V 4 bases and J 3 bases, with 16 bases left between them. The CDR3 sequence is 15 residues long. Germline values: CDR1 SGHDT, CDR2 YYEEEE. CDR3 in amino acids: CASSAPGTTDTEAFF. In DNA form, the CDR3 reads TGTGCCAGCAGCGCCCCCGGGACAACCGACACTGAAGCTTTCTTT.

This clonotype was seen at least ten times. The V and J genes are TRBV7-2 and TRBJ2-1; 13 bases line up with TRBD2. This CDR3 spans 15 amino acids. Losses at the gene ends were 4 bases for V and 5 bases for J; bases not matched to a gene: 2. In germline, CDR1 is SGHTA, CDR2 FQGNSA. The CDR3 DNA is TGTGCCAGCAGCTCCGGGACTAGCGGGAACAATGAGCAGTTCTTC. Translated: CASSSGTSGNNEQFF.

This clonotype was seen many times. V is TRBV7-3 and J is TRBJ2-3; D is ambiguous. Germline values: CDR1 SGHTA, CDR2 FQGTGA. The CDR3 runs to 13 residues. Trimming removed 5 bases at V and 2 bases at J, with 8 bases between. The CDR3 is CASSRTVTDTQYF. The CDR3 nucleotides are TGTGCCAGCAGCCGAACGGTCACAGATACGCAGTATTTT.

This clonotype was counted a few times. V usage is TRBV11-1 and J usage is TRBJ2-1; D is ambiguous. Germline CDR1 SGHAT, CDR2 FQDESV (reference sequence). The CDR3 extends over 17 amino acids. The V end lost 2 bases, the J end lost 4 bases, and 18 bases lay between the germline ends. Written as DNA, the CDR3 is TGTGCCAGCAGCTTATCACCATCCGCGGCTTTATACAATGAGCAGTTCTTC. It translates to CASSLSPSAALYNEQFF. The complete variable domain, with remaining parts taken from reference TRBV11-1 and TRBJ2-1, reads EAEVAQSPRYKITEKSQAVAFWCDPISGHATLYWYRQILGQGPELLVQFQDESVVDDSQLPKDRFSAERLKGVDSTLKIQPAELGDSAMYLCASSLSPSAALYNEQFFGPGTRLTVL.

The CDR3 reads CASSLQGIGNTIYF. The CDR3 nucleotides read TGTGCCAGCAGCCTACAGGGAATTGGAAACACCATATATTTT. V is TRBV7-9 and J is TRBJ1-3, with D perhaps matching TRBD1 (6 bases). CDR1 and CDR2 from the germline V gene are SEHNR and FQNEAQ (reference sequence). This CDR3 has 14 residues. V gave up 5 bases and J gave up 3 bases, with 11 bases separating them.

This clonotype turned up a few times. The V gene is TRBV5-1, the J gene TRBJ2-3, with 12 bases aligning to TRBD1. Per germline, CDR1 SGHRS and CDR2 YFSETQ. The length of the CDR3 is 14 residues. V lost 4 bases and J lost 9; bases outside the gene matches: 6. In DNA form, the CDR3 reads TGCGCCAGCAGCGCCGGGACAGGGGGCGGGACGCAGTATTTT. This sequence encodes CASSAGTGGGTQYF. The variable domain in full, with the rest retrieved from reference TRBV5-1 and TRBJ2-3, is KAGVTQTPRYLIKTRGQQVTLSCSPISGHRSVSWYQQTPGQGLQFLFEYFSETQRNKGNFPGRFSGRQFSNSRSEMNVSTLELGDSALYLCASSAGTGGGTQYFGPGTRLTVL.

This clonotype has a handful of counts. The chain couples TRBV29-1 to TRBJ2-1, with D possibly being TRBD1 (5 bases). The V gene lost 6 bases and the J gene lost 5 bases, with 17 bases spanning the gap. Looked up from germline, CDR1 is SQVTM and CDR2 is ANQGSEA. This CDR3 comprises 14 residues. Here the CDR3 reads CSVAIYRLNNEQFF. Here the CDR3 DNA reads TGCAGCGTCGCGATATACAGGCTCAACAATGAGCAGTTCTTC.

In this sample, this clonotype turned up many times. This chain joins TRBV7-2 and TRBJ2-1, with 7 bases lining up with TRBD1. Germline V CDR1 and CDR2: SGHTA, FQGNSA. Losses at the gene ends were 3 bases for V and 7 bases for J; bases not matched to a gene: 3. The CDR3 runs to 13 residues. CDR3 protein: CASSFKGANEQFF. Written as DNA, the CDR3 is TGTGCCAGCAGCTTCAAGGGGGCGAATGAGCAGTTCTTC.

The gene calls are TRBV27 and TRBJ2-5; 7 positions match TRBD2. Germline CDR1 reads MNHEY; CDR2 reads SMNVEV (reference sequence). The CDR3 totals 14 residues. V shed 3 bases and J 4 bases; nucleotides not matched to a gene: 5. The CDR3 nucleotides read TGTGCCAGCAGTTTTAACGGACTAGGAGAGACCCAGTACTTC. This codes for CASSFNGLGETQYF.

This clonotype came up a few times. This chain uses TRBV7-2 with TRBJ2-5; the D gene is possibly TRBD2 (7 bases). The CDR3 loop spans 12 amino acids. CDR1 is SGHTA and CDR2 is FQGNSA in the germline V gene. V was cut by 8 bases and J by 5 bases, with 12 bases left in between. This chain's CDR3 is CASLRGGETQYF. The CDR3 nucleotides are TGTGCCAGCCTGAGGGGGGGGGAGACCCAGTACTTC. Variable domain in full (rest from reference TRBV7-2 and TRBJ2-5): GAGVSQSPSNKVTEKGKDVELRCDPISGHTALYWYRQSLGQGLEFLIYFQGNSAPDKSGLPSDRFSAERTGGSVSTLTIQRTQQEDSAVYLCASLRGGETQYFGPGTRLLVL.

In its sample, this clonotype was seen once. The CDR3 carries no conserved terminal phenylalanine or tryptophan, so it likely arises from a read error. This rearrangement joins TRBV5-1 to TRBJ2-1; 13 bases agree with TRBD2. The V and J ends lost 4 bases and 10 bases, in that order; junction bases with no gene match: 14. The length of the CDR3 is 17 residues. Germline V gives CDR1 SGHRS, CDR2 YFSETQ. The CDR3 sequence: CASSLGLAGAAGGEQFL. The CDR3 nucleotides are TGCGCCAGCAGCCTCGGACTAGCGGGGGCCGCCGGGGGAGAGCAGTTCTTA.